This entry lists 15 T cell receptor beta chains sequenced from one sample in a study of blood T cell repertoires in COVID-19. Clones were read by immunoSEQ multiplex PCR, and TCRdb kept only the in-frame ones, dropping some. The table lists roughly 250,000 clones, approximately 82% of them singletons. Sample: peripheral blood. These receptors were taken from a man aged 40-55 years with active or convalescent COVID-19.

The J gene is TRBJ2-7, the V gene TRBV5-3, with TRBD1 matching over 7 bases. TRBV5-3 is annotated as an ORF whose role is uncertain. Trimming at V came to 1 base and at J to 3 bases, leaving 7 bases not matched to a gene. The CDR3 spans 15 residues. The CDR3 loop is CARSLNWDSDYEQYF. CDR3 nucleotides: TGTGCCAGAAGCTTGAACTGGGACAGCGACTACGAGCAGTACTTC.

This chain links TRBV14 with TRBJ1-2; no clear D. V lost 6 bases to trimming and J lost 4 bases, with 15 bases between them. Germline V gene data show CDR1 as SGHDN and CDR2 as FVKESK. The CDR3 consists of 14 residues. The CDR3 bases are TGTGCCAGCAGTGAATACGGACGGGGCTATGGCTACACCTTC. Translated, it gives CASSEYGRGYGYTF.

The CDR3 loop is CAISEWGGNTEAFF. For the CDR3, the DNA is TGTGCCATCAGTGAGTGGGGGGGGAACACTGAAGCTTTCTTT. V and J are TRBV10-3 and TRBJ1-1; TRBD1 might be the D (5 bases). V was cut by 1 base and J by 1 base, with 7 bases left in between. Germline CDR1 is ENHRY and CDR2 is SYGVKD. This CDR3 is 14 amino acids long.

The chain links TRBV25-1 to TRBJ1-3, with a possible D match to TRBD1 (5 bases). The CDR3 loop spans 16 amino acids. Germline assignment: CDR1 MGHDK and CDR2 SYGVNS. V was clipped by 5 bases and J by 3 bases, with 17 bases between them. CDR3 protein: CASSSAGGLIGNTIYF. The CDR3 nucleotides are TGTGCCAGCAGTTCCGCCGGGGGTCTAATTGGAAACACCATATATTTT.

V usage is TRBV13 and J usage is TRBJ2-5, with 7 positions matching TRBD1. The CDR3 is 14 amino acids. Germline assignment: CDR1 PRHDT and CDR2 FYEKMQ (reference sequence). The V and J ends lost 1 base and 4 bases, in that order; junction bases with no gene match: 3. This chain's CDR3 is CASSLDSGGETQYF. The CDR3 coding sequence is TGTGCCAGCAGCTTAGATTCAGGGGGAGAGACCCAGTACTTC.

The chain combines TRBV27 with TRBJ2-7, with 7 nucleotides matching TRBD1. V was pared by 7 bases and J by 6 bases, with 9 bases of the junction left unmatched. The germline CDR1 and CDR2 sequences are MNHEY and SMNVEV (reference sequence). The CDR3 is 13 amino acids. CDR3 sequence (DNA): TGTGCCAGCACTACGACAGGGACCGGCGAGCAGTACTTC. This translates into CASTTTGTGEQYF.

This clone was observed once. In DNA form, the CDR3 reads TGTGCCAGCAATCCTTCGACAGCAGATAATTCACCCCTCCACTTT. Translation: CASNPSTADNSPLHF. This chain links TRBV2 with TRBJ1-6; D is perhaps TRBD1 (5 bases). The CDR3 spans 15 residues. The germline V and J ends were trimmed by 7 bases and 5 bases, with 15 bases remaining between them. Germline-derived CDR1 and CDR2 are SNHLY and FYNNEI.

This chain links TRBV7-9 with TRBJ1-1; 7 nucleotides align to TRBD1. V was clipped by 1 base and J by 8 bases; unmatched bases: 7. The CDR3 extends over 14 amino acids. Germline V CDR1 and CDR2: SEHNR, FQNEAQ (reference sequence). CDR3 coding DNA: TGTGCCAGCAGCTTAGGGGCAGGGGGGCAGGAAGCTTTCTTT. Its protein product is CASSLGAGGQEAFF.

The rearrangement links TRBV24-1 to TRBJ2-1, with 16 bases lining up with TRBD2. The junction had 7 bases not matched to a gene; V was cut back by 4 bases and J by 5 bases. The CDR3 consists of 18 residues. Germline V gives CDR1 KGHDR, CDR2 SFDVKD. The CDR3 region is CATSDAGLAGGPHNEQFF. In DNA form, the CDR3 reads TGTGCCACCAGTGACGCGGGACTAGCGGGAGGGCCCCACAATGAGCAGTTCTTC.

This clone was picked up one time. This sequence joins TRBV6-5 and TRBJ1-2, with D possibly being TRBD1 (5 bases). Trimming shortened V by 10 bases and J by 5 bases, and 20 bases separated the two germline ends. This CDR3 has 14 residues. Germline V gene sequence: CDR1 MNHEY, CDR2 SVGAGI. The CDR3 spells CATLRDREGYGYTF. In nucleotides, the CDR3 is TGTGCCACCCTCCGGGACCGGGAGGGGTATGGCTACACCTTC.

For the CDR3, the DNA is TGTGCCAGCTCTCCAGGCCTAGCGGCCACAGATACGCAGTATTTT. The encoded protein is CASSPGLAATDTQYF. V is TRBV2 and J is TRBJ2-3; TRBD2 aligns across 7 bases. Trimming took 8 bases from V and 2 from J; bases not matched to a gene: 10. The length of the CDR3 is 15 residues. Germline CDR1 is SNHLY and CDR2 is FYNNEI.

The chain combines TRBV3-1 (or the pseudogene TRBV3-2) with TRBJ1-2; the D gene is possibly TRBD1 (6 bases). V lost 2 bases to trimming and J lost 8 bases, with 15 bases between them. The CDR3 covers 14 residues. CDR1 is LGHDT, CDR2 YNNKEL, per germline (reference sequence). The CDR3 nucleotides read TGTGCCAGCAGCCAATCCGAGACAGGTAGCGGCTACACCTTC. This gives the protein CASSQSETGSGYTF.

The chain couples TRBV6-6 to TRBJ2-3; a weak D match, TRBD2 (6 bases). Germline assignment: CDR1 MNHNY and CDR2 SVGAGI (reference sequence). V gave up 6 bases and J gave up 3 bases, with 7 bases separating them. The CDR3 runs 12 residues. CDR3 loop: CASSRGTDTQYF. The CDR3 DNA follows: TGTGCCAGCAGCCGGGGGACAGATACGCAGTATTTT.

V is TRBV30 and J is TRBJ1-3, with D hard to call. The CDR3 spans 11 residues. V shed 5 bases and J shed 10 bases, with 12 bases lying between them. Germline V gives CDR1 GTSNPN, CDR2 SVGIG (reference sequence). The CDR3 here is CAWDLLSTIYF. CDR3 nucleotide sequence: TGTGCCTGGGATCTGCTAAGTACCATATATTTT.

This chain links TRBV21-1 with TRBJ1-5. TRBV21-1 is reported as a pseudogene. The CDR3 sequence is 16 residues long. CDR3 DNA sequence: TGTGCCCCAAGTGAGGGGGGGACTTTAAGCAATCAGCCCCAGCATTTT. Protein: CAPSEGGTLSNQPQHF.